Ten or more counts support the clone carrying this T cell receptor (beta chain). The data stem from a study of T cells in Graves' hyperthyroidism and ophthalmopathy. The germline V gene has CDR1 SGHAT and CDR2 FQNNGV. The V end was cut by 7 bases, the J end by 1 base, with 10 bases between. The CDR3 length is 13 residues. The investigators amplified TCR beta CDR3 regions from RNA transcripts. A set of HTBI primers served as the primers for a first-round RT-PCR of the TCR CDR3. MiXCR, run by TCRdb on the multiplex PCR reads, gives a single entry per CDR3 protein. The profile covers around 250,000 distinct CDR3 sequences, with roughly 15% appearing a single time and around 30% taken by the ten largest.

Sequences were obtained from blood. The chain recombines TRBV11-2 with TRBJ1-1; the D gene is possibly TRBD1 (5 bases). The receptor was isolated from a woman between 18 and 29 years old with Graves' ophthalmopathy. CDR3 in DNA: TGTGCCAGCACTCTTGGGACGAACACTGAAGCTTTCTTT. Protein sequence: CASTLGTNTEAFF.